These 32 T cell receptor beta chains were sequenced from one sample in a study of cytomegalovirus exposure and HLA in healthy donors. Both 60 Vbeta primers and 13 Jbeta primers went into the PCR. This table comes from immunoSEQ multiplex PCR, and its TCRdb copy is limited to in-frame clones, with some not included. The sample holds roughly 150,000 clones, 76% seen once. Sequencing was carried out using PBMCs. Receptors originate from a male donor in good health and CMV-seronegative.

V gene TRBV30 combines with J gene TRBJ2-7; weak D call: TRBD2 (6 bases). This CDR3 comprises 15 residues. The germline V gene encodes CDR1 GTSNPN and CDR2 SVGIG (reference sequence). Trimming removed 3 bases at V and 2 bases at J, with 17 bases between. The CDR3 reads CAWRGDLNPAYEQYF. In DNA form, the CDR3 reads TGTGCCTGGAGGGGGGACTTGAATCCAGCCTACGAGCAGTACTTC.

The chain carries TRBV19 and TRBJ2-7; 7 bases are a match to TRBD1. The junction had 15 bases not matched to a gene; V was cut back by 5 bases and J by 5 bases. Germline CDR1 and CDR2: LNHDA and SQIVND (reference sequence). There are 16 residues in the CDR3. This CDR3 reads CASSPREGGDSDEQYF. The CDR3 DNA sequence: TGTGCCAGTAGTCCCCGGGAAGGGGGCGATTCCGACGAGCAGTACTTC.

Turning to this clone: This sample also contains other DNA sequences that code for the same CDR3. The chain carries TRBV19 and TRBJ2-3, with D unresolved. V lost 5 bases and J lost 0, with 3 bases in between. The CDR3 has 12 amino acids. The germline V gene has CDR1 LNHDA and CDR2 SQIVND (reference sequence). The CDR3 reads CASSPSTDTQYF. DNA for the CDR3: TGTGCCAGTAGTCCTAGCACAGATACGCAGTATTTT. Full variable domain (missing parts from reference TRBV19 and TRBJ2-3): DGGITQSPKYLFRKEGQNVTLSCEQNLNHDAMYWYRQDPGQGLRLIYYSQIVNDFQKGDIAEGYSVSREKKESFPLTVTSAQKNPTAFYLCASSPSTDTQYFGPGTRLTVL.

The V call is TRBV2, the J call TRBJ1-5; 7 bases align to TRBD1. The CDR3 contains 16 residues. With V trimmed by 6 bases and J by 2 bases, 10 bases remained unmatched. Germline-derived CDR1 and CDR2 are SNHLY and FYNNEI. For the CDR3, the DNA is TGTGCCAGCAGCAGGGGGATCGGCAGGGGCAATCAGCCCCAGCATTTT. Translated, it gives CASSRGIGRGNQPQHF.

For the CDR3, the DNA is TGTGCCAGCAGTGAAGACAGGGGGTGGCGGCAGCCCCAGCATTTT. Its protein is CASSEDRGWRQPQHF. The genes are TRBV2 and TRBJ1-5, with 8 bases matching TRBD1. The CDR3 loop spans 15 amino acids. Germline CDR1 is SNHLY and CDR2 is FYNNEI. V was clipped by 1 base and J by 7 bases; unmatched bases: 6.

This chain links TRBV19 with TRBJ1-2; D perhaps matches TRBD1 (6 bases). With 3 bases removed from V and 9 bases from J, the gap between germline ends came to 17 bases. The CDR3 is made up of 14 amino acids. Germline lookup yields CDR1 LNHDA and CDR2 SQIVND (reference sequence). The CDR3 is CASSILQGLPSYTF. For the CDR3, the DNA is TGTGCCAGTAGTATCCTGCAGGGGCTTCCAAGCTACACCTTC.

This chain links TRBV4-1 with TRBJ1-1, with 8 bases identical to TRBD1. CDR3 size: 15 residues. Germline V lookup: CDR1 MGHRA, CDR2 YSYEKL. V was clipped by 3 bases and J by 1 base; unmatched bases: 4. The CDR3 here is CASSQTGEGNTEAFF. DNA of the CDR3: TGCGCCAGCAGCCAGACAGGGGAGGGGAACACTGAAGCTTTCTTT.

As to this clone: The germline gene is not matched at one end of the junction; a read error may be the cause. The V and J genes are TRBV6-1 and TRBJ2-7; 12 bases are shared with TRBD1. Per the germline V gene, CDR1 is MNHNS and CDR2 is SASEGT. The CDR3 is 14 residues long. CDR3 sequence (DNA): TGTGCCAGTCACCCGCCGGGACAGGGGGCGCAGGGATGCTTC. It is translated as CASHPPGQGAQGCF.

Comment on this clone: This sample includes further DNA sequences coding for the same CDR3. V is TRBV9 and J is TRBJ2-3; TRBD2 aligns across 9 bases. CDR1 is SGDLS, CDR2 YYNGEE, per germline. V lost 0 bases to trimming and J lost 2 bases; unmatched junction nucleotides: 10. The CDR3 is made up of 18 amino acids. The CDR3 is CASSVGIRLAGLTDTQYF. Written as DNA, the CDR3 is TGTGCCAGCAGCGTAGGAATTCGGCTAGCGGGGCTCACAGATACGCAGTATTTT. The full variable domain, rest sourced from reference TRBV9 and TRBJ2-3, is DSGVTQTPKHLITATGQRVTLRCSPRSGDLSVYWYQQSLDQGLQFLIQYYNGEERAKGNILERFSAQQFPDLHSELNLSSLELGDSALYFCASSVGIRLAGLTDTQYFGPGTRLTVL.

The chain couples TRBV30 to TRBJ2-5; D gene uncertain. CDR1 is GTSNPN and CDR2 is SVGIG in the germline V gene (reference sequence). The V gene lost 1 base and the J gene lost 5 bases, with 8 bases spanning the gap. The CDR3 spans 12 residues. DNA of the CDR3: TGTGCCTGGAGTGGAACCGGGGAGACCCAGTACTTC. Translating gives CAWSGTGETQYF.

This clone occurred once. CDR3 DNA: TGTGCCAGCTCACCGTTACTAGCGGGCATCGTGCCCCAGTACTTC. It is translated as CASSPLLAGIVPQYF. The V gene is TRBV18, the J gene TRBJ2-5, with 9 bases that match TRBD2. The CDR3 runs to 15 residues. Trimming at V came to 3 bases and at J to 9 bases, leaving 11 bases not matched to a gene. Germline values: CDR1 KGHSH, CDR2 LQKENI.

The chain combines TRBV6-4 with TRBJ2-3; D is ambiguous. Per the germline V gene, CDR1 is MRHNA and CDR2 is SNTAGT. Trimming took 0 bases from V and 5 from J, leaving 12 bases between them. The CDR3 runs to 15 residues. As DNA, the CDR3 is TGTGCCAGCAGTGACTCGTTCGGTGGAGTAGATACGCAGTATTTT. Protein sequence: CASSDSFGGVDTQYF.

The sample holds one count of this clone. The chain has TRBV15 and TRBJ2-5, with 12 positions matching TRBD1. The J call may be mistaken, given a closer DNA end match to TRBJ2-7. This CDR3 contains 16 residues. CDR1 and CDR2 (germline): LNHNV, YYDKDF (reference sequence). CDR3 bases: TGTGCCACCAGCAGAGGGGGGACAGGGGGCATCTACGAGCAGTACTTC. Its protein product is CATSRGGTGGIYEQYF.

The gene calls are TRBV7-9 and TRBJ2-7, with TRBD1 matching 7 bases. Germline CDR1 and CDR2: SEHNR and FQNEAQ (reference sequence). V lost 3 bases and J lost 4; bases outside the gene matches: 6. This CDR3 is built from 14 residues. CDR3 sequence reads: CASSFTRDSYEQYF. In DNA, the CDR3 is TGTGCCAGCAGCTTTACCCGGGACAGTTACGAGCAGTACTTC.

The chain uses TRBV2 and TRBJ1-5; a weak D match, TRBD1 (5 bases). V lost 7 bases and J lost 2, with 15 bases in between. CDR1 and CDR2 (germline): SNHLY, FYNNEI. The CDR3 extends over 15 amino acids. The CDR3 spells CASTPEGVGNQPQHF. The CDR3 nucleotides read TGTGCCAGCACCCCCGAAGGGGTCGGCAATCAGCCCCAGCATTTT.

The J gene is TRBJ1-1, the V gene TRBV30; D is undetermined. V lost 2 bases and J lost 1, with 14 bases in between. This CDR3 is built from 15 residues. Looked up from germline, CDR1 is GTSNPN and CDR2 is SVGIG (reference sequence). This CDR3 is CAWSLIYRRNTEAFF. CDR3 in DNA: TGTGCCTGGAGTCTCATCTACAGAAGGAACACTGAAGCTTTCTTT. The whole variable domain, remainder taken from reference TRBV30 and TRBJ1-1, is SQTIHQWPATLVQPVGSPLSLECTVEGTSNPNLYWYRQAAGRGLQLLFYSVGIGQISSEVPQNLSASRPQDRQFILSSKKLLLSDSGFYLCAWSLIYRRNTEAFFGQGTRLTVV.

This chain connects TRBV5-6 to TRBJ2-5; D call uncertain. This CDR3 spans 14 amino acids. CDR1 is SGHDT, CDR2 YYEEEE, per germline. The germline V and J ends were trimmed by 3 bases and 5 bases, with 14 bases remaining between them. The CDR3 here is CASSSPPLPETQYF. CDR3 bases: TGTGCCAGCAGCTCTCCCCCCCTACCCGAGACCCAGTACTTC.

V is TRBV9 and J is TRBJ2-3; 10 bases agree with TRBD2. Germline loops: CDR1 SGDLS, CDR2 YYNGEE. V was clipped by 0 bases and J by 5 bases; unmatched bases: 6. This CDR3 region has 16 residues. In nucleotides, the CDR3 is TGTGCCAGCAGCGTAGGAGCGGGAGGGCCCTTAGATACGCAGTATTTT. Protein: CASSVGAGGPLDTQYF.

This chain connects TRBV28 to TRBJ2-6; 7 bases fit TRBD1. The V segment lost 10 bases and the J segment 2 bases; nucleotides outside the gene matches: 8. Germline V lookup: CDR1 MDHEN, CDR2 SYDVKM. The CDR3 runs 15 residues. Here the CDR3 reads CATKSTGAGANVLTF. CDR3 in DNA: TGTGCCACCAAGAGCACAGGGGCTGGGGCCAACGTCCTGACTTTC.

The CDR3 sequence is CASSRQQGPNEKLFF. DNA of the CDR3: TGCGCCAGCAGCCGGCAACAGGGTCCTAATGAAAAACTGTTTTTT. The chain couples TRBV4-3 to TRBJ1-4; perhaps TRBD1 as D (6 bases). Germline V gives CDR1 LGHNA, CDR2 YSLEER. V shed 4 bases and J shed 3 bases, with 12 bases lying between them. The CDR3 runs to 15 residues.

The chain employs TRBV28 and TRBJ2-7; D is unresolved. Trimming left V 1 base short and J 6 bases short, with 7 bases between. The CDR3 loop spans 12 amino acids. Looked up from germline, CDR1 is MDHEN and CDR2 is SYDVKM. The CDR3 region is CASSLLRLEQYF. The CDR3, as DNA: TGTGCCAGCAGTTTATTGCGGCTCGAGCAGTACTTC.

V and J are TRBV9 and TRBJ2-2; D perhaps matches TRBD1 (6 bases). V lost 0 bases and J 6 bases, leaving 9 bases between the germline ends. From germline, CDR1 is SGDLS and CDR2 YYNGEE. The CDR3 extends over 14 amino acids. The DNA for the CDR3 is TGTGCCAGCAGCGTAGTAGGGGGAGCCGGGGAGCTGTTTTTT. Translation: CASSVVGGAGELFF. The full variable domain, in which reference TRBV9 and TRBJ2-2 provide the parts outside the CDR3, is DSGVTQTPKHLITATGQRVTLRCSPRSGDLSVYWYQQSLDQGLQFLIQYYNGEERAKGNILERFSAQQFPDLHSELNLSSLELGDSALYFCASSVVGGAGELFFGEGSRLTVL.

This clone was observed a single time. The chain employs TRBV19 and TRBJ1-5; no definite D call. This CDR3 has 16 amino acids. Trimming stripped 7 bases from V and 0 bases from J, with 16 bases between. Germline V gene lookup returns CDR1 LNHDA and CDR2 SQIVND (reference sequence). This CDR3 is CASTDRSYYSNQPQHF. As DNA, the CDR3 is TGTGCCAGTACCGATAGGAGCTATTATAGCAATCAGCCCCAGCATTTT.

This clone was recorded only once. The chain combines TRBV19 with TRBJ1-3; no reliable D call. CDR1 is LNHDA and CDR2 is SQIVND in the germline V gene (reference sequence). The CDR3 has 15 amino acids. Trimming took 4 bases from V and 0 from J, leaving 10 bases between them. In DNA form, the CDR3 reads TGTGCCAGTAGTAAGTACGGACTCTCTGGAAACACCATATATTTT. This sequence encodes CASSKYGLSGNTIYF.

This clone was detected a few times. Written as DNA, the CDR3 is TGTGCCTGGGACAGGGGGCGCCGGGAGACCCAGTACTTC. Amino acids: CAWDRGRRETQYF. This rearrangement joins TRBV30 to TRBJ2-5; TRBD1 agrees at 10 bases. In germline, CDR1 is GTSNPN, CDR2 SVGIG (reference sequence). With 5 bases clipped from V and 5 bases from J, the junction kept 5 bases outside the gene matches. The CDR3 contains 13 residues.

V is TRBV28 and J is TRBJ2-7; 8 bases are a match to TRBD1. The CDR3 consists of 14 residues. The ends lost 10 bases at V and 1 base at J; junction bases unmatched: 9. Germline V CDR1 and CDR2: MDHEN, SYDVKM. The CDR3 coding sequence is TGTGCCACTCGTCCCCGACAGGGGTCCTACGAGCAGTACTTC. Amino acids: CATRPRQGSYEQYF.

The chain recombines TRBV18 with TRBJ2-2, with 8 bases identical to TRBD1. V shed 3 bases, J shed 9 bases, and the junction held 6 bases outside the gene matches. There are 14 residues in the CDR3. Per the germline V gene, CDR1 is KGHSH and CDR2 is LQKENI. The CDR3 spells CASSPDRGVRELFF. The CDR3 nucleotides are TGTGCCAGCTCACCCGACAGGGGTGTACGGGAGCTGTTTTTT.

Only a few counts were recorded for this clone. The chain carries TRBV4-1 and TRBJ2-2; 11 bases are shared with TRBD2. The V segment lost 0 bases and the J segment 4 bases; nucleotides outside the gene matches: 10. The length of the CDR3 is 19 residues. Germline V CDR1 and CDR2: MGHRA, YSYEKL. The CDR3 DNA is TGCGCCAGCAGCCAAGATCCTAGCGGGGGGTCCTTTGCCACCGGGGAGCTGTTTTTT. Encoded protein: CASSQDPSGGSFATGELFF.

This chain links TRBV6-1 with TRBJ2-5, with 10 bases matching TRBD2. Trimming removed 5 bases from V and 5 bases from J; junction bases left unmatched: 5. Germline values: CDR1 MNHNS, CDR2 SASEGT. This CDR3 is 14 amino acids long. The CDR3 DNA follows: TGTGCCAGCAGTTCACAAGCGGGAGGGGAGACCCAGTACTTC. It yields the protein CASSSQAGGETQYF.

This clone was seen more than once but under ten times. The V call is TRBV5-1, the J call TRBJ2-7, with D possibly TRBD1 on 6 matching bases. Looked up from germline, CDR1 is SGHRS and CDR2 is YFSETQ. The CDR3 length is 14 residues. V lost 4 bases and J 0 bases, leaving 11 bases between the germline ends. CDR3 sequence reads: CASSAGQPSYEQYF. The CDR3 DNA sequence: TGCGCCAGCAGCGCCGGACAGCCCTCCTACGAGCAGTACTTC.

This clone was seen a single time. V and J are TRBV11-2 and TRBJ2-5, with 7 bases fitting TRBD2. Per the germline V gene, CDR1 is SGHAT and CDR2 is FQNNGV. This CDR3 spans 15 amino acids. V gave up 5 bases and J gave up 1 base; unmatched junction bases: 7. The CDR3 sequence is CASSPPGGIQETQYF. DNA of the CDR3: TGTGCCAGCAGCCCGCCGGGAGGAATCCAAGAGACCCAGTACTTC. Combining the CDR3 with reference TRBV11-2 and TRBJ2-5 gives the whole variable domain EAGVAQSPRYKIIEKRQSVAFWCNPISGHATLYWYQQILGQGPKLLIQFQNNGVVDDSQLPKDRFSAERLKGVDSTLKIQPAKLEDSAVYLCASSPPGGIQETQYFGPGTRLLVL.

The V gene is TRBV28, the J gene TRBJ1-1, with 10 bases lining up with TRBD1. Germline V gives CDR1 MDHEN, CDR2 SYDVKM. The V and J ends lost 6 bases and 4 bases, in that order; junction bases with no gene match: 8. The CDR3 is made up of 15 amino acids. The CDR3 is CASRGQGQGSTEAFF. CDR3 sequence (DNA): TGTGCCAGCAGGGGGCAGGGACAGGGGTCCACTGAAGCTTTCTTT.